This entry is about one T cell receptor (beta chain). Its specificity is unknown. Germline V lookup: CDR1 SGHRS, CDR2 YFSETQ. The V end lost 0 bases, the J end lost 5 bases, and 23 bases lay between the germline ends. The CDR3 contains 18 residues. This record belongs to a study of T-cell reconstitution after alpha-beta-depleted transplantation in children. Preparation of the TCRbeta library used unique molecular identifiers. TCRdb passed the PCR reads through MiXCR, listing each CDR3 protein once. The sample includes around 670,000 distinct CDR3 sequences, about 12% of them seen just once. Findings of the study overall: Newly produced T cells mostly accounted for T-cell counts and diversity one year post-transplant. It was reported that alpha-beta T cells came from several hundred expanded graft clones (about two months after transplant). Surviving thymic progenitors and recipient T cells were the source of high TCRbeta diversity at day 60 in some patients.

This chain links TRBV5-1 with TRBJ2-5, with D possibly TRBD2 on 6 matching bases. The receptor was isolated from a girl aged 2-10 years with congenital amegakaryocytic thrombocytopenia, due to receive a stem cell transplant. Material: PBMCs, obtained before TCRalphabeta/CD19-depleted stem cell transplant. The CDR3 region is CASSLALGGMKRWETQYF. The CDR3 DNA follows: TGCGCCAGCAGCTTGGCCTTGGGCGGGATGAAAAGATGGGAGACCCAGTACTTC.